This TCR beta chain appears in the sequencing data of a study of T cells in tuberculosis. J lost 0 bases, V lost 4 bases, and 6 bases had no gene match. The CDR3 contains 16 residues. Germline V gene data show CDR1 as SGHRS and CDR2 as YFSETQ. Sorting used thawed, overnight-rested PBMC stained with anti-CD3, a viability dye and GMM-loaded CD1B tetramer. The CD1B tetramers carried C32 glucose monomycolate purified from Rhodococcus equi. Clones were read by immunoSEQ multiplex PCR, and TCRdb kept only the in-frame ones, dropping some. The sample contains about 58,000 clones, 70% to 90% of which appear only once.

The chain carries TRBV5-1 and TRBJ1-4, with 7 bases lining up with TRBD1. The origin of this receptor is an adult woman with latent tuberculosis. The specimen sequenced was CD1b-GMM tetramer-negative cells sorted from PBMCs. In DNA, the CDR3 is TGCGCCAGCAGCATCGGGACAGCCGCAACTAATGAAAAACTGTTTTTT. Translated, it gives CASSIGTAATNEKLFF.